This section outlines one TCR beta chain sequence together with its context. The sample belongs to a study of shared clonotypes between healthy human individuals. On the study more broadly: Three plates were used per donor for CD4 naive, three for CD4 memory, two for CD8 naive and one for CD8 memory.

The assay was run at deep level. Here immunoSEQ multiplex PCR was the method, and the copy in TCRdb shows in-frame clones only, minus some. The data show 800,000 to 1,200,000 clones, about 80% seen once. V was trimmed by 1 base and J by 5 bases, leaving 12 bases between them. From germline, CDR1 is MNHEY and CDR2 SVGAGI. The CDR3 covers 15 residues. The receptor comes from a man aged 18-30 years in good health. Some clones in this sample may be carry-over from other donors' samples. The chain employs TRBV6-5 and TRBJ2-1; weak D call: TRBD1 (5 bases). The sample was memory CD4+ T cells from PBMCs. Subset: CD45RA-negative fraction. This CDR3 reads CASSYWGPTDNEQFF. The DNA of the CDR3 is TGTGCCAGCAGTTACTGGGGCCCGACTGACAATGAGCAGTTCTTC.